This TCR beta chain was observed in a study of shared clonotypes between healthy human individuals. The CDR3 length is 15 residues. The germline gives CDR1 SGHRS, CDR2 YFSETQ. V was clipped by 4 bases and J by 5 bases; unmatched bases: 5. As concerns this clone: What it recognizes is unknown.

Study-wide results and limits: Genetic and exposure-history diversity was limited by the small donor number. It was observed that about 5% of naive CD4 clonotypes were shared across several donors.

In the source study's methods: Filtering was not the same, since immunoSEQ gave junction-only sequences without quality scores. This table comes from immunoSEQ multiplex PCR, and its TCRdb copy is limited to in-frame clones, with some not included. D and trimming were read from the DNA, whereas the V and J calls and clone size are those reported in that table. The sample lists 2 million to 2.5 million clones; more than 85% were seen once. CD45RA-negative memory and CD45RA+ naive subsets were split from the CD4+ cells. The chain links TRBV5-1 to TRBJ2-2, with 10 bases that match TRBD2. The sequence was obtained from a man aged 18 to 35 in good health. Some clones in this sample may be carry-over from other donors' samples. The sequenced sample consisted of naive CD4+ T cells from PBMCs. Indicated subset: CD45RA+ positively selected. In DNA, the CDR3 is TGCGCCAGCAGCCGCGGACTAGCGGCGACCGGGGAGCTGTTTTTT. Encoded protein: CASSRGLAATGELFF. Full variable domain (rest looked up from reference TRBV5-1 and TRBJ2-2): KAGVTQTPRYLIKTRGQQVTLSCSPISGHRSVSWYQQTPGQGLQFLFEYFSETQRNKGNFPGRFSGRQFSNSRSEMNVSTLELGDSALYLCASSRGLAATGELFFGEGSRLTVL.